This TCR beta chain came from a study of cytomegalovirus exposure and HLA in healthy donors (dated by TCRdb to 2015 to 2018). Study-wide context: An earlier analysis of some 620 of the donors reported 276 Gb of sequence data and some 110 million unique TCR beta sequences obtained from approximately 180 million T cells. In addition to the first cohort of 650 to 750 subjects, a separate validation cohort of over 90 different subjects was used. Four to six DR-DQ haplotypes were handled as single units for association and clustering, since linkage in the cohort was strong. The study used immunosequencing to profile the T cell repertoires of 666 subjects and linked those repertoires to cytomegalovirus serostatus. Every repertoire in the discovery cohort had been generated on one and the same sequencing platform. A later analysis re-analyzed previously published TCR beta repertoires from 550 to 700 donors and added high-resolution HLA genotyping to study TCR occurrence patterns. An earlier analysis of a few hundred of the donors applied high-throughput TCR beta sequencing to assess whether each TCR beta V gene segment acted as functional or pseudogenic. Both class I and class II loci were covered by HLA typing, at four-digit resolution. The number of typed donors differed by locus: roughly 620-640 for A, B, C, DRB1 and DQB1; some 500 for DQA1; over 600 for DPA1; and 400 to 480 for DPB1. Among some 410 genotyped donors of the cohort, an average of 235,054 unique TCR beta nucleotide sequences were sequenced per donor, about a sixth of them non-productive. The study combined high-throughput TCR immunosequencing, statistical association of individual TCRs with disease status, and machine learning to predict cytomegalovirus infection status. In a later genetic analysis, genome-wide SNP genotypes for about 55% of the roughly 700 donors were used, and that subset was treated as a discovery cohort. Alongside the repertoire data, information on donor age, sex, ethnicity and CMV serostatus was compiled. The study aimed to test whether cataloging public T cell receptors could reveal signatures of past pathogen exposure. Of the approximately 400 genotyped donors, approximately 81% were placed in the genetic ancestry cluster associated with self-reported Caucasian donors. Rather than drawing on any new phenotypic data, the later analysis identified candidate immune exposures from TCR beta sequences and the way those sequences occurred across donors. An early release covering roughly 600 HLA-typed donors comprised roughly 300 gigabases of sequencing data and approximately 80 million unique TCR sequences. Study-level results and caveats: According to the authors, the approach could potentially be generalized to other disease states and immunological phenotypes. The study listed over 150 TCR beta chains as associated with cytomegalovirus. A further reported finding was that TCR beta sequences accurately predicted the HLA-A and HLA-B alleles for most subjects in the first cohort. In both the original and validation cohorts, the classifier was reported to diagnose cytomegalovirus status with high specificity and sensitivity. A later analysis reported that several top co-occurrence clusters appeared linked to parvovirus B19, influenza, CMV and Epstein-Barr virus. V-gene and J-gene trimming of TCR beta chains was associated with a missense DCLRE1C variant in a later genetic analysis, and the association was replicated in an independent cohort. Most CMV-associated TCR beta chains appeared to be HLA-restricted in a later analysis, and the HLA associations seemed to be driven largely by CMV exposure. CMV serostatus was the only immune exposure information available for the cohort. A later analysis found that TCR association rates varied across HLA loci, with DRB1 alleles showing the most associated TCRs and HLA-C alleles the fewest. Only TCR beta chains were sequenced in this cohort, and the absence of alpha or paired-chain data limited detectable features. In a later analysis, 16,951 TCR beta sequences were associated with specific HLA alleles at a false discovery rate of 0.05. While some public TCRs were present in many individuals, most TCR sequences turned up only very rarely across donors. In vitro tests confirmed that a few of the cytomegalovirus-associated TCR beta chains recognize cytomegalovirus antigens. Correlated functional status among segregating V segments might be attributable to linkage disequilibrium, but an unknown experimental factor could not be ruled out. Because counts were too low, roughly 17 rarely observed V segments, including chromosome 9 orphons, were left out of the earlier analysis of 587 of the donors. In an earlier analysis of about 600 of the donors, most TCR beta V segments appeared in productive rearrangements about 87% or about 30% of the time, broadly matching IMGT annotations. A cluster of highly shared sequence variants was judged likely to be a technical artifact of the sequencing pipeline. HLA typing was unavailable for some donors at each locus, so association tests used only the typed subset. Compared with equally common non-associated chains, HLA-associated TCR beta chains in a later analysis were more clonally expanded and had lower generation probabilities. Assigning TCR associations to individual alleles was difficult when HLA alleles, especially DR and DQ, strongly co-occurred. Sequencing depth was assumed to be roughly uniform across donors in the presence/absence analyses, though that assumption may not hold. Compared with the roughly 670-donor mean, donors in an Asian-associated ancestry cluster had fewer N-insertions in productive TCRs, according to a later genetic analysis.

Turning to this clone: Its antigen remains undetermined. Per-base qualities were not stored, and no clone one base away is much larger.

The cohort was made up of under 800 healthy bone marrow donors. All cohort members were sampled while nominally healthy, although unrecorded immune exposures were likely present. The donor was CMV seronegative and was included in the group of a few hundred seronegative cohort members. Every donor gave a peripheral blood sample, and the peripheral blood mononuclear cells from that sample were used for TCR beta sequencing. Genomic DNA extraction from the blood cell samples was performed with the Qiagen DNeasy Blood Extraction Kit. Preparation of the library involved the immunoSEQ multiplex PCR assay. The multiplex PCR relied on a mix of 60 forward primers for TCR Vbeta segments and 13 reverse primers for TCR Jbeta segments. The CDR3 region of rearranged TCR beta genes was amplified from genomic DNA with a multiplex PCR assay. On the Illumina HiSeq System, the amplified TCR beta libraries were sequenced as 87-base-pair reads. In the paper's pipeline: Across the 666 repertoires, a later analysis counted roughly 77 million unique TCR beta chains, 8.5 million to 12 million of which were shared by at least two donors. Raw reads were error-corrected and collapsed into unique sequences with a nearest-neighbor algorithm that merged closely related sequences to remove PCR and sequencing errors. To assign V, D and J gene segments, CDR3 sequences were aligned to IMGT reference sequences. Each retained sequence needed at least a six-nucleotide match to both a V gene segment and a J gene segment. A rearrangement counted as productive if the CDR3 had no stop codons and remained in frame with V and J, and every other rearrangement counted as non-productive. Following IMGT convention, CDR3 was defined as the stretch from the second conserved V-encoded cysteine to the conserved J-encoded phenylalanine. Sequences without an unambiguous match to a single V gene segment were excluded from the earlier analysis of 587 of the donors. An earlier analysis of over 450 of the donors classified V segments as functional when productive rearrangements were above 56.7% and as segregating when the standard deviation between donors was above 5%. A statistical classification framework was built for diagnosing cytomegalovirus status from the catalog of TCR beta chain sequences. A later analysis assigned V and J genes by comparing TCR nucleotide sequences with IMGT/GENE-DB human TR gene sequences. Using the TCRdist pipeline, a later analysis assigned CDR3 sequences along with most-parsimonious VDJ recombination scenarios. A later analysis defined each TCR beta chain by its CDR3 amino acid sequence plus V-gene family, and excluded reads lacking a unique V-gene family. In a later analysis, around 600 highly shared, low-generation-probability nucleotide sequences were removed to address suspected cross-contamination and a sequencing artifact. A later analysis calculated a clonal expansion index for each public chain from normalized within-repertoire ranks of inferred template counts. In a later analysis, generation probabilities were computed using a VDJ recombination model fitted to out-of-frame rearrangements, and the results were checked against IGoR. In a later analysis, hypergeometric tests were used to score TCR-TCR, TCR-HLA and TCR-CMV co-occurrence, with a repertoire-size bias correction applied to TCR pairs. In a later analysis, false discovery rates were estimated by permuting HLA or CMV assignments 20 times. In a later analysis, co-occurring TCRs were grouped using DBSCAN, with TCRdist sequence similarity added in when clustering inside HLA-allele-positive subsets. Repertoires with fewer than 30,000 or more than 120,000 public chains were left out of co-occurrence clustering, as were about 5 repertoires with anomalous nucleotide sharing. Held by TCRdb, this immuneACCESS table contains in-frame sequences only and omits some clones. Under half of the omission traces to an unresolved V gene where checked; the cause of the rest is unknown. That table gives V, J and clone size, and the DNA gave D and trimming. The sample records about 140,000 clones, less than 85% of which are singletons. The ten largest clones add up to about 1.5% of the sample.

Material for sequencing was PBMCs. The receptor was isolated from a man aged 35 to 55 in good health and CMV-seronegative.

The DNA reads as follows: TGTGCCAGCAGCCAAGTCGCTGGTAGCTCCTACAATGAGCAGTTCTTC. Its translation is CASSQVAGSSYNEQFF. The sequence joins TRBV14 to TRBJ2-1, with the D gene not confidently named. From the cysteine through the phenylalanine, the CDR3 covers 16 amino acids. CDR3 DNA only is kept here, 48 bases in frame from base 1. The trim is 1 base for V and 0 bases for J, with a gap of 10 bases between the germline ends. The germline V gene supplies CDR1 SGHDN and CDR2 FVKESK.